This section outlines one TCR beta chain sequence together with its context. Measured with immunoSEQ multiplex PCR; TCRdb has only the in-frame clones, and not every one. The sample yields about 110,000 clones, more than 90% seen once. This entry belongs to a study of cytomegalovirus exposure and HLA in healthy donors. Trimming shortened V by 3 bases and J by 4 bases, and 8 bases separated the two germline ends. The germline V gene has CDR1 SGHRS and CDR2 YFSETQ. The CDR3 covers 13 residues. This receptor was obtained from a woman aged 18-29 years in good health and CMV-seronegative. The sequenced sample consisted of PBMCs. The V call is TRBV5-1, the J call TRBJ2-1, with D perhaps matching TRBD1 (5 bases). The DNA of the CDR3 is TGCGCCAGCAGCTACGACAGTTACAATGAGCAGTTCTTC. Protein product: CASSYDSYNEQFF.